One sample yielded the 31 T cell receptor beta chains listed below, sequenced in a study of blood T cell repertoires in COVID-19. Clones were read by immunoSEQ multiplex PCR, and TCRdb kept only the in-frame ones, dropping some. Of around 170,000 clones in the sample, 83% were seen once. The sequencing sample was made of peripheral blood. All receptors derive from a woman between 40 and 50 years old with acute or convalescent COVID-19.

This clone was detected only once. This sequence joins TRBV5-1 and TRBJ2-3; tentatively, D is TRBD2 (5 bases). Trimming removed 3 bases from V and 3 bases from J, with 11 bases in between. Germline lookup yields CDR1 SGHRS and CDR2 YFSETQ. The CDR3 extends over 14 amino acids. The CDR3 reads CASSWAGVTDTQYF. CDR3 coding DNA: TGCGCCAGCAGCTGGGCCGGGGTAACAGATACGCAGTATTTT.

The chain recombines TRBV15 with TRBJ1-5; D is unclear. Trimming removed 0 bases from V and 4 bases from J, with 10 bases in between. The germline V gene encodes CDR1 LNHNV and CDR2 YYDKDF (reference sequence). The CDR3 totals 15 residues. CDR3 sequence reads: CATSRDRDGNQPQHF. As DNA, the CDR3 is TGTGCCACCAGCAGAGATCGTGACGGGAATCAGCCCCAGCATTTT.

The chain recombines TRBV3-1 (or the pseudogene TRBV3-2) with TRBJ2-5, with TRBD2 identical over 13 bases. V lost 1 base and J lost 13; bases outside the gene matches: 6. CDR3 length: 14 residues. Germline assignment: CDR1 LGHDT and CDR2 YNNKEL (reference sequence). The CDR3 region has the DNA TGTGCCAGCAGCCAAGTCCGGGGGACTAGCGGGACGTACTTC. This sequence encodes CASSQVRGTSGTYF.

A few counts support this clone. The chain joins TRBV7-8 to TRBJ1-2; 9 bases are shared with TRBD1. Germline V gives CDR1 SGHVS, CDR2 FQNEAQ. With V trimmed by 5 bases and J by 4 bases, 8 bases remained unmatched. CDR3 size: 15 residues. CDR3 bases: TGTGCCAGCAGCAAAACAGGGGGCGTCACCTATGGCTACACCTTC. Translated, it gives CASSKTGGVTYGYTF.

The sample holds one count of this clone. The rearrangement links TRBV2 to TRBJ1-6; D is ambiguous. Trimming stripped 8 bases from V and 8 bases from J, with 19 bases between. The germline CDR1 and CDR2 sequences are SNHLY and FYNNEI. The CDR3 loop spans 15 amino acids. The DNA for the CDR3 is TGTGCCAGCGAATCCCCCGATGCTGGCTATTCACCCCTCCACTTT. Its translation is CASESPDAGYSPLHF.

The chain has TRBV2 and TRBJ1-6, with D possibly matching TRBD1 (5 bases). Looked up from germline, CDR1 is SNHLY and CDR2 is FYNNEI. V was shortened by 6 bases and J by 1 base, with 7 bases between the two germline ends. The CDR3 has 14 amino acids. The CDR3 DNA reads as TGTGCCAGCAGGGGGCAATCCTATAATTCACCCCTCCACTTT. Translation gives CASRGQSYNSPLHF.

This clone is a singleton in its sample. CDR3: CASTQAGGAETQYF. The DNA for the CDR3 is TGTGCCAGTACTCAGGCGGGGGGCGCGGAGACCCAGTACTTC. The chain is built from TRBV3-1 (or the pseudogene TRBV3-2) and TRBJ2-5, with 8 bases that match TRBD2. CDR1 LGHDT and CDR2 YNNKEL come from the germline V gene (reference sequence). This CDR3 region has 14 residues. V was clipped by 9 bases and J by 5 bases; unmatched bases: 11.

The V and J genes are TRBV7-2 and TRBJ1-2; 7 nucleotides match TRBD1. The V gene's germline CDR1 is SGHTA and CDR2 FQGNSA. Trimming at V came to 5 bases and at J to 6 bases, leaving 9 bases not matched to a gene. CDR3 length equals 14 residues. The CDR3 sequence is CASSHRQGGDGYTF. The CDR3 bases are TGTGCCAGCAGCCATAGACAGGGTGGAGATGGCTACACCTTC.

The chain links TRBV7-6 to TRBJ2-3, with D perhaps matching TRBD2 (5 bases). Germline assignment: CDR1 SGHVS and CDR2 FNYEAQ. This CDR3 spans 16 amino acids. V lost 1 base and J lost 3, with 14 bases in between. The CDR3 sequence is CASSLGSYRGTDTQYF. In DNA, the CDR3 is TGTGCCAGCAGCTTAGGTAGTTACCGGGGAACAGATACGCAGTATTTT.

This rearrangement joins TRBV10-3 to TRBJ2-7; D perhaps matches TRBD2 (5 bases). The CDR3 sequence is 13 residues long. Germline CDR1 ENHRY, CDR2 SYGVKD. With 8 bases removed from V and 4 bases from J, the gap between germline ends came to 15 bases. The CDR3 bases are TGTGCCATCGGGCAGGCGTTAGCGTACGAGCAGTACTTC. Its protein is CAIGQALAYEQYF.

The chain recombines TRBV4-2 with TRBJ2-7, with 11 positions matching TRBD1. The CDR3 has 17 residues. Germline values: CDR1 LGHNA, CDR2 YNFKEQ. The V gene end was trimmed by 1 base and the J gene end by 2 bases; junction bases not matched to a gene: 7. The CDR3 nucleotides read TGTGCCAGCAGCCAAGGGATTGGGACAGGGGGAACCTACGAGCAGTACTTC. It translates to CASSQGIGTGGTYEQYF.

V is TRBV19 and J is TRBJ1-5; D is unclear. Trimming removed 6 bases from V and 6 bases from J, with 15 bases in between. CDR1 and CDR2 (germline): LNHDA, SQIVND (reference sequence). This CDR3 is 14 amino acids long. The CDR3 coding sequence is TGTGCCAGTAGCCACGCGGGTCGGGGTCAGCCCCAGCATTTT. As protein: CASSHAGRGQPQHF.

The chain carries TRBV16 and TRBJ1-2; D is undetermined. CDR1 KGHSY and CDR2 FQNENV come from the germline V gene. V dropped 2 bases and J dropped 2 bases, with 6 bases sitting between them. This CDR3 is 13 amino acids long. The CDR3 nucleotides are TGTGCCAGCAGCCAAATGGGCAACTATGGCTACACCTTC. Amino acid sequence: CASSQMGNYGYTF.

The chain couples TRBV7-2 to TRBJ1-4; perhaps TRBD1 as D (6 bases). This CDR3 has 15 residues. With 5 bases removed from V and 3 bases from J, the gap between germline ends came to 13 bases. The germline V gene encodes CDR1 SGHTA and CDR2 FQGNSA. The CDR3 DNA reads TGTGCCAGCAGCCCCCGACAGGCGTCTAATGAAAAACTGTTTTTT. The encoded protein is CASSPRQASNEKLFF.

The V call is TRBV28, the J call TRBJ1-4; D uncertain. V was trimmed by 5 bases and J by 5 bases, leaving 18 bases between them. Per the germline V gene, CDR1 is MDHEN and CDR2 is SYDVKM. The CDR3 is made up of 16 amino acids. DNA for the CDR3: TGTGCCAGCAGTGTAAAGACTGAAAAGAAGAATGAAAAACTGTTTTTT. Amino acids: CASSVKTEKKNEKLFF.

CDR3 loop: CASGMGTSYEQYF. The CDR3, as DNA: TGTGCCAGCGGAATGGGGACATCCTACGAGCAGTACTTC. V is TRBV2 and J is TRBJ2-7, with D tentatively TRBD1 (6 bases). V lost 8 bases and J 1 base, leaving 12 bases between the germline ends. Germline loops: CDR1 SNHLY, CDR2 FYNNEI. CDR3 length equals 13 residues.

This clone came up once. The chain carries TRBV7-8 and TRBJ2-7; possible D gene TRBD2, 6 bases. Per germline, CDR1 SGHVS and CDR2 FQNEAQ. The CDR3 runs to 14 residues. Trimming removed 5 bases at V and 7 bases at J, with 18 bases between. The CDR3 DNA reads TGTGCCAGCAGCGCGGAGGAAGGACTATTGGAGCAGTACTTC. The encoded protein is CASSAEEGLLEQYF.

The J gene is TRBJ2-1, the V gene TRBV12-3 or TRBV12-4, with 8 bases that match TRBD2. This CDR3 region has 12 residues. V lost 6 bases to trimming and J lost 8 bases; unmatched junction nucleotides: 3. The CDR3 coding sequence is TGTGCCAGCAGAGGACTAGCCGATGAGCAGTTCTTC. Translation gives CASRGLADEQFF.

The V call is TRBV27, the J call TRBJ2-1; 7 nucleotides agree with TRBD2. CDR1 is MNHEY, CDR2 SMNVEV, per germline (reference sequence). J was trimmed by 7 bases and V by 10 bases; bases with no gene match: 10. CDR3 size: 13 residues. The CDR3 DNA sequence: TGTGCCACCAGCCCGGGAGGTGATAATGAGCAGTTCTTC. Its protein product is CATSPGGDNEQFF.

The table lists this clone with a few counts. The genes are TRBV28 and TRBJ1-6; D gene uncertain. Germline-derived CDR1 and CDR2 are MDHEN and SYDVKM. The CDR3 consists of 16 residues. V was pared by 5 bases and J by 7 bases, with 18 bases between. The CDR3 reads CASSGGPATRNSPLHF. The CDR3 DNA follows: TGTGCCAGCAGTGGAGGACCGGCTACGAGGAATTCACCCCTCCACTTT.

The J gene is TRBJ2-7, the V gene TRBV6-5; no clear D. V lost 2 bases to trimming and J lost 2 bases, with 7 bases between them. The CDR3 is 13 residues long. Germline CDR1 is MNHEY and CDR2 is SVGAGI. CDR3 nucleotides: TGTGCCAGCAGTTACGCGGTAGCCTACGAGCAGTACTTC. Protein sequence: CASSYAVAYEQYF.

This chain uses TRBV6-5 with TRBJ1-1, with a possible D match to TRBD1 (5 bases). Per germline, CDR1 MNHEY and CDR2 SVGAGI. This CDR3 region has 14 residues. Trimming left V 4 bases short and J 3 bases short, with 12 bases between. In nucleotides, the CDR3 is TGTGCCAGCAGTTTCGGGGGAATGGACACTGAAGCTTTCTTT. It specifies CASSFGGMDTEAFF.

This clone was observed a few times. The V call is TRBV14, the J call TRBJ2-7, with D perhaps TRBD1 (6 bases). There are 14 residues in the CDR3. The V end lost 1 base, the J end lost 6 bases, and 13 bases lay between the germline ends. Germline loops: CDR1 SGHDN, CDR2 FVKESK. For the CDR3, the DNA is TGTGCCAGCAGCCAAGGAACAGGGTACCGCGAGCAGTACTTC. Amino acid sequence: CASSQGTGYREQYF. The full variable domain, in which reference TRBV14 and TRBJ2-7 provide the parts outside the CDR3, is EAGVTQFPSHSVIEKGQTVTLRCDPISGHDNLYWYRRVMGKEIKFLLHFVKESKQDESGMPNNRFLAERTGGTYSTLKVQPAELEDSGVYFCASSQGTGYREQYFGPGTRLTVT.

In its sample, this clone was seen a few times. V and J are TRBV15 and TRBJ1-4, with D possibly being TRBD1 (6 bases). Germline assignment: CDR1 LNHNV and CDR2 YYDKDF (reference sequence). Trimming took off 0 bases at V and 7 bases at J, with 15 bases between the two ends. CDR3 size: 16 residues. For the CDR3, the DNA is TGTGCCACCAGCAGAGATGGTGGGACCAGGGGTGAAAAACTGTTTTTT. Its translation is CATSRDGGTRGEKLFF.

The J gene is TRBJ2-7, the V gene TRBV7-2; no firm D call. CDR1 is SGHTA and CDR2 is FQGNSA in the germline V gene. The CDR3 covers 13 residues. Trimming cost V 0 bases and J 3 bases, with 6 bases left between them. For the CDR3, the DNA is TGTGCCAGCAGCTTAGCGGGCCTCTACGAGCAGTACTTC. Protein: CASSLAGLYEQYF.

This sequence joins TRBV5-5 and TRBJ2-1; 11 bases line up with TRBD2. Germline V gene sequence: CDR1 SGHKS, CDR2 YYEKEE (reference sequence). The CDR3 sequence is 15 residues long. Unmatched junction bases numbered 6, after V lost 5 bases and J lost 5 bases. As DNA, the CDR3 is TGTGCCAGCAGGTCCACTAGCGGGAGAAACAATGAGCAGTTCTTC. Residues: CASRSTSGRNNEQFF.

The V and J genes are TRBV28 and TRBJ2-7; D is unclear. The CDR3 is made up of 11 amino acids. Looked up from germline, CDR1 is MDHEN and CDR2 is SYDVKM. V gave up 4 bases and J gave up 2 bases, with 3 bases separating them. The CDR3 sequence is CASSSTYEQYF. Written as DNA, the CDR3 is TGTGCCAGCAGTTCCACCTACGAGCAGTACTTC.

This sequence joins TRBV9 and TRBJ1-6; weak D call: TRBD1 (6 bases). From germline, CDR1 is SGDLS and CDR2 YYNGEE. Trimming pared 0 bases from V and 10 bases from J, leaving 17 bases between. The CDR3 has 16 residues. This CDR3 reads CASSVATNAGASPLHF. CDR3 nucleotide sequence: TGTGCCAGCAGCGTAGCTACCAATGCAGGGGCCTCACCCCTCCACTTT.

The chain links TRBV3-1 (or the pseudogene TRBV3-2) to TRBJ2-3, with D unclear. This CDR3 has 15 residues. Germline lookup yields CDR1 LGHDT and CDR2 YNNKEL (reference sequence). With 4 bases removed from V and 0 bases from J, the gap between germline ends came to 11 bases. In DNA form, the CDR3 reads TGTGCCAGCAGCCCTACGACTGGAAGCACAGATACGCAGTATTTT. Its protein is CASSPTTGSTDTQYF.

This clone was found a few times. The CDR3 DNA reads TGCAGCGTGGGGGCAGGCCAAACAGATACGCAGTATTTT. Translating it yields CSVGAGQTDTQYF. The gene calls are TRBV29-1 and TRBJ2-3, with a tentative D call TRBD1 (6 bases). Germline CDR1 and CDR2: SQVTM and ANQGSEA. The V end lost 6 bases, the J end lost 3 bases, and 13 bases lay between the germline ends. This CDR3 comprises 13 residues.

This clone has just a few counts. The chain links TRBV19 to TRBJ2-1, with no clear D. The germline V and J ends were trimmed by 1 base and 5 bases, with 12 bases remaining between them. Germline values: CDR1 LNHDA, CDR2 SQIVND (reference sequence). The CDR3 extends over 15 amino acids. Written as DNA, the CDR3 is TGTGCCAGTAGTATAGGGATCCTGGAGCACAATGAGCAGTTCTTC. Protein sequence: CASSIGILEHNEQFF.